The T cell receptor (beta chain) described here comes from a study of T cell responses to AZD1222 COVID-19 vaccine. General study findings and limits: The study reported that nearly half of spike-specific TCRs target unmutated variant regions. Clonal diversity was possibly underestimated, and white British individuals and females predominated among donors.

V lost 4 bases and J 3 bases, leaving 15 bases between the germline ends. The V gene's germline CDR1 is MDHEN and CDR2 SYDVKM. The CDR3 is 16 amino acids. As to this clone: Its antigen is undetermined.

The repertoire was sequenced with immunoSEQ multiplex PCR; TCRdb's copy has only in-frame clones and lacks some. The profile shows roughly 120,000 clones, 85% to 90% of them singletons. The source material was peripheral blood, sampled on day 0 of AZD1222 vaccination. This chain uses TRBV28 with TRBJ2-2; D is possibly TRBD1 (6 bases). This sequence originates from an adult in good health. The CDR3 nucleotides are TGTGCCAGCAGTTCCTACAGGGAGCGTCACACCGGGGAGCTGTTTTTT. Its protein product is CASSSYRERHTGELFF.